This TCR beta chain was identified in a study of blood T cells in healthy people across ages (dated by TCRdb to 2015 to 2017). In the study overall: In model experiments, template switching captured roughly one uniquely barcoded TCR beta cDNA molecule for every two T cells. Two additional independent replicas of 1 million unique cDNA reads from the same blood draw were analyzed for two donors (one aged 18 to 30 and one aged 80 or older). The donors were divided into four age groups: young (average around 15 years), middle-aged (over 35), aged (roughly 60) and long-lived (roughly 82). The study measured age-related changes in TCR beta repertoire diversity using deep sequencing normalized with unique cDNA molecular identifiers. What the work shows at the level of the full study, not this receptor alone: A strong correlation was found between observed TCR beta diversity and the percentage of naive T cells measured by flow cytometry. Because profiling used bulk unsorted PBMCs, naive and antigen-experienced compartments could not be compared conclusively. Because donor CMV infection status was unknown, age-related changes in expanded clonotypes were potentially confounded. Observed TCR beta diversity per million T cells fell roughly linearly with age, and a significant reduction was already apparent by age approximately 41. Estimates of total diversity based on one million sequenced T cells were considered lower bounds and underestimates. Compared with the aged group, the long-lived group had more naive CD4+ T cells, fewer expanded clones and increased TCR diversity, suggesting age selection.

Comments on this clonotype: Its specific antigen is unknown. Per-base qualities were not stored, and no clone one base away is much larger.

The roughly 39 donors, aged about 6 to 100 years, were systemically healthy Caucasian individuals from Russia. Each donor gave roughly 9 milliliters of peripheral blood, drawn into EDTA-treated Vacutainer tubes. Ficoll-Paque density-gradient centrifugation was used to isolate PBMCs, with at least 6 million obtained per sample. Trizol reagent was used to extract total RNA from the PBMCs, yielding at least 5 micrograms per sample. Naive CD45RAhigh/CD27high T cell percentages were measured by flow cytometry on a PBMC aliquot from every donor. Including cysteine and phenylalanine, the CDR3 has 13 amino acids. Only CDR3 DNA remains: 39 bases, in frame from the first base. V is shortened by 0 bases, J by 6 bases, and the region joining them spans 10 bases. CDR1 and CDR2 are drawn from the germline V gene: SGDLS, YYNGEE. Library preparation used 5' RACE. The instrument was an Illumina HiSeq 2500. A second PCR of about 6 to 12 cycles was performed with a sample-barcoded 5' primer and a J-beta primer mix. A template-switch 5' adaptor carrying 12 random nucleotides introduced a unique molecular identifier onto each TCR beta cDNA molecule. Each sample yielded at least 3 million CDR3-containing paired-end reads. All of the RNA was converted into first-strand cDNA using the Mint cDNA synthesis kit, with a TRBC-specific oligonucleotide serving as the primer. After uracil-DNA glycosylase treatment, a first 18-cycle PCR used universal primers M1SS and BC2_uni_R on all cDNA. The published analysis was carried out like this. For normalization, 1 million high-quality reads, each with a distinct molecular identifier, were randomly selected from each sample. Reads sharing molecular identifiers were discarded rather than binned into consensus sequences. MiTCR, set to a Q25 quality threshold and the strictest error-elimination algorithm, was used for CDR3 identification, clonotype clustering and error correction. A nonparametric unseen species model using Euler transformation provided a lower-bound estimate of total TCR beta diversity. Starting from the raw public reads, TCRdb applied fastp trimming at Q25, assembled clones with MiXCR and retained in-frame beta chains. Identical CDR3 protein sequences are pooled into one entry, listed with their most common genes and DNA. These V and J calls derive from TCRdb rather than the authors' analysis. This sample has 750,000 to 950,000 distinct CDR3 sequences in its table, and roughly 24% of those were observed once. The ten top clones hold 3% of the sample.

These sequences were also reported in another study, on T cells of mothers and their children. From that second study: Donors were nine systemically healthy Caucasian individuals: three mothers and their six children. cDNA synthesis consumed the entire amount of extracted RNA, loaded at around 1.4 ug RNA in each 15 ul reaction. In the second PCR, the M1S primer introduced both the sample barcodes and 2-4 random nucleotides. Each mother yielded over 8.5 million TCR beta CDR3 reads and each child about 3 million reads. Thymic selection similarly shapes TCR recombination output in related and unrelated pairs, with minor effect from inherited differences. Normalized repertoire overlap was always found to be slightly, but never significantly, higher in related mother-child pairs than in unrelated mother-child pairs. With a sensitivity of approximately 100 clones per million clonotypes, no persistent microchimeric T cell clones were detected. To look for features that set related mother-child pairs apart from unrelated individuals, the researchers ran deep NGS to compare the TCR beta repertoires of mothers and children. On average, the children were roughly 11 +/- 4 years old, while the mothers were roughly 40 +/- 4 years old. Libraries were sequenced on Illumina HiSeq 2000 with 100+100 nt paired-end reads after adapter ligation with NEBNext reagents. Mother and child libraries were prepared a month apart and sequenced in separate runs to prevent cross-contamination. Each donor had between roughly 450,000 and 2,300,000 distinct TCR beta clonotypes identified. Naive TCR beta clonotypes were estimated from low-frequency clonotypes matched to each donor's FACS-determined naive share, without sorting.

The TCR comes from a boy between 10 and 17 years old in good health. The chain is assembled from TRBV9 and TRBJ2-7, with the D gene possibly TRBD1 or TRBD2, each one fitting 5 bases. Sequencing input: blood. The CDR3 has the sequence CASSVDIGGEQYF. DNA sequence: TGTGCCAGCAGCGTAGATATTGGGGGCGAGCAGTACTTC.